This T cell receptor (beta chain) was recorded in a study of early T cells in non-severe SARS-CoV-2 infection. Study details: Investigators sequenced bulk RNA drawn from unsorted whole blood, and chains remained unpaired. The study's findings and limits: VDJdb-based annotation leaned toward anti-spike CD8 responses and missed private and CD4 specificities.

This clonotype was seen a few times. Its antigen remains unknown. The TCR library protocol was used to attach unique molecular identifiers. These identifiers were attached to individual cDNA molecules. MiXCR was run by TCRdb on the 5' RACE reads, yielding one entry per CDR3 protein. Among 25,000 to 35,000 distinct CDR3 sequences listed, roughly 6.6% were seen once. After removal of 2 bases from V and 4 bases from J, the junction contained 9 bases not matched to a gene. The CDR3 runs 16 residues. Germline CDR1 SEHNR, CDR2 FQNEAQ (reference sequence). This clonotype was sampled from an adult who was a healthcare worker with PCR-confirmed SARS-CoV-2 infection or an uninfected control (not recorded which). Sequencing was performed on whole blood. The rearrangement links TRBV7-9 to TRBJ2-3; TRBD2 matches 7 bases. The CDR3 sequence: CASSLRRTRGSDTQYF. DNA of the CDR3: TGTGCCAGCAGCTTAAGGAGGACTAGAGGATCAGATACGCAGTATTTT.